This T cell receptor (beta chain) was profiled in a study of identifying expanded T cells in peripheral blood. Study-level points and caveats: Across healthy donors, higher total template counts meant significantly greater approximately two-week count variance. About 1.3 clones differed between technical replicates, versus around 15 and 19 over time.

As concerns this clone: Its antigen remains unknown.

No infections or other immune events were documented during collection. J was trimmed by 7 bases and V by 3 bases; bases with no gene match: 9. Germline lookup yields CDR1 LNHDA and CDR2 SQIVND (reference sequence). This CDR3 is 16 amino acids long. Sequencing used immunoSEQ multiplex PCR; TCRdb keeps in-frame clones, though not all of them. The sample lists 65,000 to 95,000 clones; roughly 90% were seen once. This clonotype was sampled from a person between 18 and 69 years old in good health. The chain links TRBV19 to TRBJ1-5, with 10 nucleotides matching TRBD1. Sequenced input: blood. The CDR3 DNA follows: TGTGCCAGTAGTATTCGGTCGGGACAGGGGCACCAGCCCCAGCATTTT. It translates to CASSIRSGQGHQPQHF.